Below, 24 T cell receptor beta chains from the same sample are listed, as sequenced in a study of shared clonotypes between healthy human individuals. TCRdb keeps only in-frame clones here, not all; method: immunoSEQ multiplex PCR. The repertoire holds a few million clones, 85% to 95% seen once, with 0.37% in the top ten. Sequencing input: naive CD4+ T cells from PBMCs. Subset defined: CD45RA+ positively selected. These TCRs come from a man between 18 and 35 years old in good health. Some clones in this sample may be carry-over from other donors' samples.

The V gene is TRBV15, the J gene TRBJ1-1, with D unclear. The length of the CDR3 is 13 residues. V lost 5 bases, J lost 3 bases, and 10 bases lay in between. From germline, CDR1 is LNHNV and CDR2 YYDKDF (reference sequence). The CDR3 protein is CATSLTRDTEAFF. CDR3 in DNA: TGTGCCACCAGCCTGACCCGGGACACTGAAGCTTTCTTT.

This chain uses TRBV7-9 with TRBJ2-3, with D uncertain. The CDR3 totals 10 residues. V was trimmed by 8 bases and J by 6 bases, leaving 6 bases between them. Germline V lookup: CDR1 SEHNR, CDR2 FQNEAQ (reference sequence). The CDR3 bases are TGTGCCAGCGGGGATGATACGCAGTATTTT. Amino acids: CASGDDTQYF.

A note on this clone: This sample includes further DNA sequences coding for the same CDR3. The chain recombines TRBV2 with TRBJ1-5; D call uncertain. Germline V lookup: CDR1 SNHLY, CDR2 FYNNEI. The CDR3 is 13 amino acids. The ends were cut back, 5 bases at V and 1 base at J, with 6 bases in the middle. As DNA, the CDR3 is TGTGCCAGCAGTCTTGACAGCAATCAGCCCCAGCATTTT. Protein sequence: CASSLDSNQPQHF. The variable domain in full, with the rest retrieved from reference TRBV2 and TRBJ1-5, is EPEVTQTPSHQVTQMGQEVILRCVPISNHLYFYWYRQILGQKVEFLVSFYNNEISEKSEIFDDQFSVERPDGSNFTLKIRSTKLEDSAMYFCASSLDSNQPQHFGDGTRLSIL.

This chain connects TRBV7-9 to TRBJ1-4; D uncertain. Trimming removed 6 bases from V and 4 bases from J, with 12 bases in between. Per germline, CDR1 SEHNR and CDR2 FQNEAQ (reference sequence). The CDR3 is 14 residues long. The CDR3 sequence is CASRLTSYNEKLFF. The DNA of the CDR3 is TGTGCCAGCAGGTTGACAAGCTATAATGAAAAACTGTTTTTT.

The chain recombines TRBV4-3 with TRBJ2-1; 7 nucleotides agree with TRBD1. This CDR3 has 18 residues. After removal of 0 bases from V and 1 base from J, the junction contained 9 bases not matched to a gene. Germline V gene lookup returns CDR1 LGHNA and CDR2 YSLEER. In DNA, the CDR3 is TGCGCCAGCAGCCAAGAAATAGGGGGCCGGAGATCCTACAATGAGCAGTTCTTC. It encodes CASSQEIGGRRSYNEQFF.

This chain connects TRBV18 to TRBJ1-1; 8 positions agree with TRBD1. Germline values: CDR1 KGHSH, CDR2 LQKENI. The CDR3 spans 14 residues. The V gene end was trimmed by 3 bases and the J gene end by 7 bases; junction bases not matched to a gene: 7. CDR3 sequence: CASSPQTGELEAFF. DNA for the CDR3: TGTGCCAGCTCACCGCAGACAGGGGAGCTTGAAGCTTTCTTT. Full variable domain (rest looked up from reference TRBV18 and TRBJ1-1): NAGVMQNPRHLVRRRGQEARLRCSPMKGHSHVYWYRQLPEEGLKFMVYLQKENIIDESGMPKERFSAEFPKEGPSILRIQQVVRGDSAAYFCASSPQTGELEAFFGQGTRLTVV.

In its sample, this clone was seen once. This rearrangement joins TRBV6-1 to TRBJ2-7; no definite D call. Trimming took off 3 bases at V and 2 bases at J, with 14 bases between the two ends. The CDR3 runs to 15 residues. CDR1 is MNHNS and CDR2 is SASEGT in the germline V gene. CDR3 DNA sequence: TGTGCCAGCAGTGAGCAACCAGGCCGCGCCTACGAGCAGTACTTC. Its protein is CASSEQPGRAYEQYF.

The rearrangement joins TRBV5-1 to TRBJ2-5; TRBD2 is a possible D gene (7 bases). The CDR3 runs to 15 residues. Germline V gives CDR1 SGHRS, CDR2 YFSETQ. Trimming cost V 1 base and J 1 base, with 11 bases left between them. The CDR3 DNA sequence: TGCGCCAGCAGCTTGTGGCGGGGGCTCCAAGAGACCCAGTACTTC. Translated: CASSLWRGLQETQYF.

The gene calls are TRBV6-1 and TRBJ2-5; D may be TRBD1 (6 bases). This CDR3 has 15 residues. V lost 4 bases and J 5 bases, leaving 17 bases between the germline ends. The germline V gene encodes CDR1 MNHNS and CDR2 SASEGT. CDR3 amino acids: CASSGARTTGETQYF. The CDR3 nucleotides read TGTGCCAGCAGTGGGGCTAGGACAACAGGGGAGACCCAGTACTTC.

CDR3 in DNA: TGTGCCAGCAGCCCCCTGGCGGGGGAGCAGTACTTC. This codes for CASSPLAGEQYF. The chain uses TRBV5-8 and TRBJ2-7, with a weak D call TRBD2 (6 bases). This CDR3 spans 12 amino acids. Germline CDR1 SGHTS, CDR2 YDEGEE. The V end lost 4 bases, the J end lost 7 bases, and 12 bases lay between the germline ends.

This sequence joins TRBV14 and TRBJ2-1; 8 bases are shared with TRBD1. The V gene end was trimmed by 4 bases and the J gene end by 4 bases; junction bases not matched to a gene: 3. The CDR3 is 14 amino acids. Germline V gene lookup returns CDR1 SGHDN and CDR2 FVKESK. CDR3 nucleotides: TGTGCCAGCAGCCGGAACAGGGGGTACAATGAGCAGTTCTTC. Protein product: CASSRNRGYNEQFF. Filled out from reference TRBV14 and TRBJ2-1, the complete variable domain reads EAGVTQFPSHSVIEKGQTVTLRCDPISGHDNLYWYRRVMGKEIKFLLHFVKESKQDESGMPNNRFLAERTGGTYSTLKVQPAELEDSGVYFCASSRNRGYNEQFFGPGTRLTVL.

The chain recombines TRBV30 with TRBJ1-6, with TRBD1 matching 9 bases. Per the germline V gene, CDR1 is GTSNPN and CDR2 is SVGIG (reference sequence). V trimming: 7 bases; J trimming: 10 bases; junction bases outside the gene matches: 8. This CDR3 spans 13 amino acids. CDR3 amino acids: CAFRTGVWSPLHF. DNA of the CDR3: TGTGCCTTCAGGACAGGGGTGTGGTCACCCCTCCACTTT.

The genes are TRBV6-6 and TRBJ1-4; D gene uncertain. This CDR3 has 13 residues. V was shortened by 0 bases and J by 5 bases, with 4 bases between the two germline ends. Germline lookup yields CDR1 MNHNY and CDR2 SVGAGI (reference sequence). DNA for the CDR3: TGTGCCAGCAGTTACTCGCCAAATGAAAAACTGTTTTTT. Its protein is CASSYSPNEKLFF.

In this sample, this clone turned up once. The chain recombines TRBV2 with TRBJ2-7, with 8 bases aligning to TRBD1. The V segment lost 4 bases and the J segment 3 bases; nucleotides outside the gene matches: 11. From germline, CDR1 is SNHLY and CDR2 FYNNEI. The CDR3 is 16 residues long. This CDR3 reads CASSVPGQGPHYEQYF. CDR3 sequence (DNA): TGTGCCAGCAGTGTACCCGGACAGGGTCCCCACTACGAGCAGTACTTC.

V usage is TRBV28 and J usage is TRBJ2-5, with 10 bases fitting TRBD1. The J call may be wrong; the DNA end is better matched by TRBJ2-7. This CDR3 is 16 amino acids long. Germline CDR1 reads MDHEN; CDR2 reads SYDVKM. The CDR3 bases are TGTGCCAGCAGTTCGCCGGGACAGGGGATGTTATACGAGCAGTACTTC. It codes for CASSSPGQGMLYEQYF.

The chain joins TRBV7-7 to TRBJ2-3, with TRBD2 matching over 13 bases. V shed 5 bases and J 6 bases; nucleotides not matched to a gene: 5. CDR3 length equals 15 residues. The germline gives CDR1 SSHAT, CDR2 FNYEAQ (reference sequence). The CDR3 is CASSPLAGGPDTQYF. In DNA form, the CDR3 reads TGTGCCAGCAGCCCACTAGCGGGAGGGCCGGATACGCAGTATTTT.

In regard to this clone: A much larger clone sits a single nucleotide away, making a read error possible. The genes are TRBV6-6 and TRBJ2-1, with D uncertain. The CDR3 spans 11 residues. CDR1 and CDR2 (germline): MNHNY, SVGAGI (reference sequence). Deletions cut 7 bases from V and 3 bases from J, with 4 bases between. As DNA, the CDR3 is TGTGCCAGCACCTTCTACAATGAGCAGTTCTTC. Translating it yields CASTFYNEQFF.

The J gene is TRBJ2-3, the V gene TRBV28, with D perhaps matching TRBD1 (6 bases). This CDR3 spans 15 amino acids. Germline loops: CDR1 MDHEN, CDR2 SYDVKM. V was shortened by 4 bases and J by 5 bases, with 16 bases between the two germline ends. CDR3 sequence reads: CASSYRQGWEDTQYF. The CDR3 nucleotides read TGTGCCAGCAGTTATCGGCAGGGGTGGGAAGATACGCAGTATTTT.

The rearrangement joins TRBV5-4 to TRBJ2-3, with 9 bases fitting TRBD2. Trimming at V came to 10 bases and at J to 5 bases, leaving 17 bases not matched to a gene. This CDR3 spans 16 amino acids. From germline, CDR1 is SGHNT and CDR2 YYREEE (reference sequence). Here the CDR3 reads CAVSPGGGRAIDTQYF. CDR3 in DNA: TGTGCCGTATCCCCGGGAGGCGGGAGGGCCATAGATACGCAGTATTTT. Full variable domain (rest looked up from reference TRBV5-4 and TRBJ2-3): ETGVTQSPTHLIKTRGQQVTLRCSSQSGHNTVSWYQQALGQGPQFIFQYYREEENGRGNFPPRFSGLQFPNYSSELNVNALELDDSALYLCAVSPGGGRAIDTQYFGPGTRLTVL.

This chain uses TRBV10-3 with TRBJ1-4; 7 bases align to TRBD1. The CDR3 has 12 residues. J was trimmed by 11 bases and V by 5 bases; bases with no gene match: 5. Per germline, CDR1 ENHRY and CDR2 SYGVKD. In DNA, the CDR3 is TGTGCCATCAGTCCCGACAGGGAGAAACTGTTTTTT. It is translated as CAISPDREKLFF.

The rearrangement links TRBV28 to TRBJ1-5; TRBD1 might be the D (5 bases). The CDR3 has 16 residues. The V gene's germline CDR1 is MDHEN and CDR2 SYDVKM. The V end was cut by 6 bases, the J end by 2 bases, with 17 bases between. The CDR3 DNA reads as TGTGCCAGCAGGCAACCCGGGACCGGAGGCAATCAGCCCCAGCATTTT. Protein sequence: CASRQPGTGGNQPQHF. Combining the CDR3 with reference TRBV28 and TRBJ1-5 gives the whole variable domain DVKVTQSSRYLVKRTGEKVFLECVQDMDHENMFWYRQDPGLGLRLIYFSYDVKMKEKGDIPEGYSVSREKKERFSLILESASTNQTSMYLCASRQPGTGGNQPQHFGDGTRLSIL.

This chain connects TRBV13 to TRBJ2-1; tentatively, D is TRBD2 (5 bases). CDR3 length: 12 amino acids. V lost 0 bases and J lost 13, with 10 bases in between. Germline CDR1 is PRHDT and CDR2 is FYEKMQ (reference sequence). CDR3 nucleotide sequence: TGTGCCAGCAGCTTAGGCGGGATATTCCAGTTCTTC. Translated: CASSLGGIFQFF. The variable domain in full, with the rest retrieved from reference TRBV13 and TRBJ2-1, is AAGVIQSPRHLIKEKRETATLKCYPIPRHDTVYWYQQGPGQDPQFLISFYEKMQSDKGSIPDRFSAQQFSDYHSELNMSSLELGDSALYFCASSLGGIFQFFGPGTRLTVL.

This clone was seen just once. V is TRBV15 and J is TRBJ2-7; D perhaps matches TRBD1 (6 bases). From germline, CDR1 is LNHNV and CDR2 YYDKDF (reference sequence). The length of the CDR3 is 15 residues. The V end was cut by 1 base, the J end by 2 bases, with 12 bases between. CDR3 residues: CATSRGTDKTYEQYF. DNA for the CDR3: TGTGCCACCAGCAGAGGGACAGACAAAACCTACGAGCAGTACTTC.

Comments on this clone: Other DNA sequences in this specimen translate into the identical CDR3. The chain joins TRBV5-1 to TRBJ2-6; D uncertain. Germline assignment: CDR1 SGHRS and CDR2 YFSETQ. Deletions cut 8 bases from V and 0 bases from J, with 6 bases between. This CDR3 contains 13 residues. Here the CDR3 reads CASTSSGANVLTF. Written as DNA, the CDR3 is TGCGCCAGTACGAGCTCTGGGGCCAACGTCCTGACTTTC.